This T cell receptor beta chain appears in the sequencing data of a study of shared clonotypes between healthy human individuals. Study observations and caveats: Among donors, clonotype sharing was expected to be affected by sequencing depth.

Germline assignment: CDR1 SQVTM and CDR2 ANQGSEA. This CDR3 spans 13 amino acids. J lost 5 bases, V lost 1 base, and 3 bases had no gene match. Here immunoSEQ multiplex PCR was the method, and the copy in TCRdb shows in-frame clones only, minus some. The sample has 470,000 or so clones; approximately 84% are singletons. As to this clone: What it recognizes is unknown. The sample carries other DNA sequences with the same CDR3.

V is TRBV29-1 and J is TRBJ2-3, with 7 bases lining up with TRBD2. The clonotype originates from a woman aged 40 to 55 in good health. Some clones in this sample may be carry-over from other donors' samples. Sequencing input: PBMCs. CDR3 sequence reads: CSVEAGRGDTQYF. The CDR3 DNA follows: TGCAGCGTTGAAGCAGGGAGGGGAGATACGCAGTATTTT.